The 16 T cell receptor beta chains below all came from one sample that was sequenced in a study of patients and donors after allogeneic stem cell transplantation. TCRdb redid the calling of the RT-PCR reads with MiXCR, one entry per CDR3 protein. The sample lists 150,000 to 250,000 distinct CDR3 sequences, less than 45% occurring once. The sequenced sample was blood, either unsorted or a sorted T cell fraction (not recorded which). The receptor source for this set is a human donor who was either an allogeneic HSCT recipient or a stem cell or donor lymphocyte infusion donor (not recorded which). It is not recorded whose cells these are; they may come from a transplant donor.

The rearrangement links TRBV5-1 to TRBJ2-1; tentative D call: TRBD2 (6 bases). The CDR3 covers 14 residues. In germline, CDR1 is SGHRS, CDR2 YFSETQ. Trimming pared 4 bases from V and 10 bases from J, leaving 18 bases between. The DNA for the CDR3 is TGCGCCAGCAGCCCCAAGTCGTCGGGGGACGAGCAGTTCTTC. Amino acids: CASSPKSSGDEQFF.

The chain uses TRBV6-5 and TRBJ1-5, with a tentative D call TRBD1 (6 bases). CDR3 length equals 14 residues. From germline, CDR1 is MNHEY and CDR2 SVGAGI. V gave up 6 bases and J gave up 2 bases, with 11 bases separating them. The DNA for the CDR3 is TGTGCCAGCAGGATGGGGGGCGGCAATCAGCCCCAGCATTTT. Its translation is CASRMGGGNQPQHF.

This clonotype was picked up a small number of times. The rearrangement joins TRBV7-6 to TRBJ2-1; no firm D call. Deletions cut 3 bases from V and 2 bases from J, with 5 bases between. This CDR3 has 13 amino acids. The germline gives CDR1 SGHVS, CDR2 FNYEAQ. The CDR3 nucleotides are TGTGCCAGCAGCTTTCCGCCCTACAATGAGCAGTTCTTC. As protein: CASSFPPYNEQFF.

The chain uses TRBV2 and TRBJ2-2; possibly TRBD2 for D (6 bases). Trimming shortened V by 6 bases and J by 6 bases, and 14 bases separated the two germline ends. The CDR3 sequence is 14 residues long. In germline, CDR1 is SNHLY, CDR2 FYNNEI. The CDR3 here is CASRVPLAPGELFF. The DNA for the CDR3 is TGTGCCAGCAGAGTCCCTCTAGCGCCCGGGGAGCTGTTTTTT.

This clonotype showed up just a few times. The chain couples TRBV20-1 to TRBJ1-5; TRBD1 aligns across 8 bases. The ends lost 6 bases at V and 5 bases at J; junction bases unmatched: 12. CDR3 size: 15 residues. Germline-derived CDR1 and CDR2 are DFQATT and SNEGSKA (reference sequence). The CDR3 spells CSASQFQGADQPQHF. The CDR3 nucleotides are TGCAGTGCCTCCCAATTTCAGGGGGCAGATCAGCCCCAGCATTTT.

There are a few counts of this clonotype. The CDR3 loop is CASSQDPASYEQYF. CDR3 sequence (DNA): TGTGCCAGCAGCCAAGACCCAGCTTCCTACGAGCAGTACTTC. The chain links TRBV3-1 to TRBJ2-7; no definite D call. The germline V and J ends were trimmed by 0 bases and 1 base, with 7 bases remaining between them. Looked up from germline, CDR1 is LGHDT and CDR2 is YNNKEL (reference sequence). The CDR3 extends over 14 amino acids.

This clonotype turned up a few times. The genes are TRBV9 and TRBJ1-4, with a tentative D call TRBD1 (6 bases). Germline V lookup: CDR1 SGDLS, CDR2 YYNGEE. The CDR3 has 14 residues. With 3 bases removed from V and 2 bases from J, the gap between germline ends came to 8 bases. The CDR3 here is CASSAGQTNEKLFF. The CDR3 coding sequence is TGTGCCAGCAGCGCCGGACAGACTAATGAAAAACTGTTTTTT. The full variable domain, with the rest looked up from reference TRBV9 and TRBJ1-4, is DSGVTQTPKHLITATGQRVTLRCSPRSGDLSVYWYQQSLDQGLQFLIQYYNGEERAKGNILERFSAQQFPDLHSELNLSSLELGDSALYFCASSAGQTNEKLFFGSGTQLSVL.

This clonotype has a single count. The chain carries TRBV6-2 or TRBV6-3 and TRBJ2-3, with D hard to call. Per the germline V gene, CDR1 is MNHEY and CDR2 is SVGEGT. V gave up 2 bases and J gave up 5 bases, with 11 bases separating them. This CDR3 has 14 residues. The CDR3 loop is CASSYQDKGDTQYF. The DNA for the CDR3 is TGTGCCAGCAGTTACCAAGACAAGGGAGATACGCAGTATTTT.

This chain connects TRBV7-2 to TRBJ2-1; D unclear. The CDR3 length is 13 residues. Germline V lookup: CDR1 SGHTA, CDR2 FQGNSA. V was shortened by 5 bases and J by 5 bases, with 10 bases between the two germline ends. CDR3 in amino acids: CASSPGGHNEQFF. CDR3 DNA sequence: TGTGCCAGCAGCCCAGGCGGACACAATGAGCAGTTCTTC.

The J gene is TRBJ1-1, the V gene TRBV29-1; D is uncertain. The V end lost 7 bases, the J end lost 5 bases, and 14 bases lay between the germline ends. Germline V gene data show CDR1 as SQVTM and CDR2 as ANQGSEA. The CDR3 is 12 residues long. Written as DNA, the CDR3 is TGCAGCGCCCCCGCACCGGAGACTGAAGCTTTCTTT. Its translation is CSAPAPETEAFF. The full variable domain, its missing parts supplied by reference TRBV29-1 and TRBJ1-1, is SAVISQKPSRDICQRGTSLTIQCQVDSQVTMMFWYRQQPGQSLTLIATANQGSEATYESGFVIDKFPISRPNLTFSTLTVSNMSPEDSSIYLCSAPAPETEAFFGQGTRLTVV.

This clonotype appeared a few times. The V call is TRBV12-3 or TRBV12-4, the J call TRBJ1-5; maybe TRBD1 (6 bases). The V end was cut by 4 bases, the J end by 2 bases, with 15 bases between. The CDR3 extends over 16 amino acids. CDR3 DNA: TGTGCCAGCAGTTATTCCCTCAGGGGTCGCAATCAGCCCCAGCATTTT. Its translation: CASSYSLRGRNQPQHF.

The V call is TRBV4-2, the J call TRBJ2-7, with D uncertain. Germline CDR1 reads LGHNA; CDR2 reads YNFKEQ. The CDR3 is 12 residues long. With 4 bases removed from V and 6 bases from J, the gap between germline ends came to 10 bases. CDR3 residues: CASSPAFGEQYF. For the CDR3, the DNA is TGTGCCAGCAGCCCCGCCTTTGGCGAGCAGTACTTC.

Worth noting for this clonotype: The junction differs from germline at one of its ends, possibly a read error. The chain carries TRBV27 and TRBJ1-5, with D possibly being TRBD1 (5 bases). This CDR3 is built from 17 residues. CDR1 is MNHEY and CDR2 is SMNVEV in the germline V gene (reference sequence). This chain's CDR3 is CASSLYYGGESNQPQHF. CDR3 DNA: TGTGCGAGCAGTTTATATTATGGGGGGGAGAGCAATCAGCCCCAGCATTTT.

The chain couples TRBV20-1 to TRBJ1-2; D uncertain. The ends were cut back, 3 bases at V and 4 bases at J, with 9 bases in the middle. Germline assignment: CDR1 DFQATT and CDR2 SNEGSKA (reference sequence). The CDR3 totals 12 residues. CDR3: CSARGDFYGYTF. For the CDR3, the DNA is TGCAGTGCTAGGGGTGACTTCTATGGCTACACCTTC.

This clonotype was observed a few times. V gene TRBV13 combines with J gene TRBJ2-7, with D perhaps matching TRBD1 (5 bases). Germline V gene data show CDR1 as PRHDT and CDR2 as FYEKMQ (reference sequence). V lost 4 bases, J lost 4 bases, and 17 bases lay in between. The CDR3 length is 15 residues. CDR3 DNA sequence: TGTGCCAGCAGCTCCTCGAAGGGGTCCCGGTACGAGCAGTACTTC. Amino acids: CASSSSKGSRYEQYF.

This chain connects TRBV6-5 to TRBJ2-3, with TRBD2 matching 8 bases. The V and J ends lost 2 bases and 3 bases, in that order; junction bases with no gene match: 4. The V gene's germline CDR1 is MNHEY and CDR2 SVGAGI. This CDR3 is built from 15 residues. The CDR3 here is CASSYVAGPTDTQYF. The CDR3, as DNA: TGTGCCAGCAGTTACGTAGCGGGACCAACAGATACGCAGTATTTT.